This T cell receptor beta chain was found in a study of cytomegalovirus exposure and HLA in healthy donors. Whole-study context: It was reported in a later analysis that the approximately 110 validation repertoires used the same platform as the 666 first-cohort repertoires. General study results and limits: According to reports, the classifier identified cytomegalovirus status with high specificity and sensitivity. Some public TCRs appeared in many individuals, while most sequences were rare. Cytomegalovirus-associated status was assigned to about 180 TCR beta chains.

From germline, CDR1 is SGHTS and CDR2 YDEGEE. The CDR3 runs 12 residues. J was trimmed by 9 bases and V by 3 bases; bases with no gene match: 2. Sequenced by immunoSEQ multiplex PCR; TCRdb stores in-frame clones only, minus some. There are about 180,000 clones in the sample; around nine tenths occur only once, and approximately 2.5% lies in the top ten. For this clone: Its antigen is currently unknown.

Material for sequencing was PBMCs. This chain connects TRBV5-8 to TRBJ2-1, with 8 bases matching TRBD1. The receptor was derived from a man aged 18 to 29 in good health and CMV-seropositive. CDR3 sequence (DNA): TGTGCCAGCAGCTCACAGGGGGTTGAGCAGTTCTTC. Encoded protein: CASSSQGVEQFF.